A single sample is the source of the 15 T cell receptor beta chains below, sequenced in a study of blood T cell repertoires in COVID-19 (dated by TCRdb to the early 2020s). The library relied on the immunoSEQ multiplex PCR assay. As stored in TCRdb, this immuneACCESS dataset retains in-frame rearrangements with V and J assigned. A fraction of the clones does not appear; measured against another copy, unresolved V genes explain less than half of the discrepancy, and the remainder lacks a known reason. The sample has about 210,000 clones on record, 82% of them singletons. The ten top clones hold roughly 12% of the sample. Specimen: peripheral blood. These receptors all stem from a woman aged 40 to 50 with acute or convalescent COVID-19.

The rearrangement joins TRBV9 to TRBJ2-3, with TRBD2 matching over 10 bases. The germline V gene encodes CDR1 SGDLS and CDR2 YYNGEE. Unmatched junction bases numbered 4, after V lost 2 bases and J lost 1 base. This CDR3 comprises 16 residues. CDR3 coding DNA: TGTGCCAGCAGCGTCATAGCGGGAGGCCGCACAGATACGCAGTATTTT. Translating it yields CASSVIAGGRTDTQYF.

This clone was recorded once. The chain carries TRBV6-6 and TRBJ1-2; TRBD1 aligns across 9 bases. Unmatched junction bases numbered 8, after V lost 5 bases and J lost 4 bases. The CDR3 loop spans 15 amino acids. CDR1 is MNHNY and CDR2 is SVGAGI in the germline V gene (reference sequence). The CDR3 bases are TGTGCCAGCAGTAAAGCCGGGACAGGGACCTATGGCTACACCTTC. It codes for CASSKAGTGTYGYTF.

CDR3 coding DNA: TGTGCCAGCAGCTTATCCGGGGGACCAGACTACGAGCAGTACTTC. Translation: CASSLSGGPDYEQYF. This chain uses TRBV11-2 with TRBJ2-7; D possibly corresponds to TRBD2 (6 bases). V gave up 2 bases and J gave up 3 bases, with 14 bases separating them. This CDR3 has 15 residues. CDR1 SGHAT and CDR2 FQNNGV come from the germline V gene.

This clone appeared a single time. J is TRBJ1-1 and V is TRBV4-3; D is possibly TRBD1 (5 bases). The germline V and J ends were trimmed by 1 base and 0 bases, with 12 bases remaining between them. The CDR3 is made up of 16 amino acids. CDR1 and CDR2 from the germline V gene are LGHNA and YSLEER. DNA of the CDR3: TGCGCCAGCAGCCAAGCTGTTGGGGGGATGAACACTGAAGCTTTCTTT. Its protein product is CASSQAVGGMNTEAFF.

The rearrangement uses TRBV7-2 and TRBJ2-3; 9 bases fit TRBD2. The CDR3 runs to 16 residues. The V segment lost 5 bases and the J segment 5 bases; nucleotides outside the gene matches: 11. Looked up from germline, CDR1 is SGHTA and CDR2 is FQGNSA. The CDR3 protein is CASSPTRAGGRDTQYF. CDR3 DNA: TGTGCCAGCAGCCCGACCCGGGCGGGGGGGCGAGATACGCAGTATTTT.

J is TRBJ2-5 and V is TRBV7-6; D may be TRBD1 (6 bases). The CDR3 is 18 amino acids. CDR1 is SGHVS, CDR2 FNYEAQ, per germline. Trimming pared 2 bases from V and 3 bases from J, leaving 22 bases between. Here the CDR3 DNA reads TGTGCCAGCAGCTTAATGACCCTGGACAGTACAAGCAAAGAGACCCAGTACTTC. Its protein is CASSLMTLDSTSKETQYF.

V and J are TRBV19 and TRBJ2-1; D is uncertain. The germline CDR1 and CDR2 sequences are LNHDA and SQIVND (reference sequence). Trimming removed 5 bases from V and 5 bases from J, with 19 bases in between. This CDR3 has 16 amino acids. Here the CDR3 DNA reads TGTGCCAGTAGTGGCCGGAGAGTAGCTCCCCACAATGAGCAGTTCTTC. Translating it yields CASSGRRVAPHNEQFF.

The chain links TRBV12-3 or TRBV12-4 to TRBJ1-1; D is unclear. The CDR3 length is 13 residues. V lost 6 bases and J 6 bases, leaving 14 bases between the germline ends. CDR3 residues: CASRQTINAEAFF. CDR3 sequence (DNA): TGTGCCAGCAGACAGACTATCAACGCTGAAGCTTTCTTT.

This clone occurred a few times. This rearrangement joins TRBV27 to TRBJ2-7; D gene uncertain. From germline, CDR1 is MNHEY and CDR2 SMNVEV (reference sequence). Trimming left V 6 bases short and J 3 bases short, with 15 bases between. The CDR3 consists of 14 residues. DNA for the CDR3: TGTGCCAGCAGACCCCGGTTACTCCTCTACGAGCAGTACTTC. Translated, it gives CASRPRLLLYEQYF.

The rearrangement uses TRBV11-2 and TRBJ2-5; TRBD1 is a possible D gene (6 bases). Germline V lookup: CDR1 SGHAT, CDR2 FQNNGV. V was clipped by 1 base and J by 3 bases, with 9 bases between them. The CDR3 has 14 residues. This chain's CDR3 is CASSLGDKKETQYF. As DNA, the CDR3 is TGTGCCAGCAGCTTAGGGGACAAGAAAGAGACCCAGTACTTC.

CDR3 in DNA: TGTGCCAGCAGTTTACTAGACAGGGGTGGTAACACCGGGGAGCTGTTTTTT. This gives the protein CASSLLDRGGNTGELFF. The rearrangement links TRBV27 to TRBJ2-2; 8 nucleotides agree with TRBD1. Germline lookup yields CDR1 MNHEY and CDR2 SMNVEV (reference sequence). J lost 2 bases, V lost 2 bases, and 7 bases had no gene match. CDR3 length equals 17 residues.

This chain joins TRBV21-1 and TRBJ2-7; the table's D gene call, TRBD2, was not cross checked with the DNA. TRBV21-1 is annotated as a pseudogene. The CDR3 consists of 16 residues. The CDR3 nucleotides are TGTGCCAGCAGCAAAACCGCGGGCCATTCAATGGGGGAGCAGTACTTC. It yields the protein CASSKTAGHSMGEQYF.

The V and J genes are TRBV30 and TRBJ2-3, with a tentative D call TRBD1 (5 bases). Germline V gives CDR1 GTSNPN, CDR2 SVGIG (reference sequence). V lost 5 bases, J lost 6 bases, and 12 bases lay in between. This CDR3 is 12 amino acids long. This CDR3 is CAWGRKGDTQYF. CDR3 DNA sequence: TGTGCCTGGGGGCGCAAGGGGGATACGCAGTATTTT.

The CDR3 DNA is TGTGCTAGTGGAGAACCGGGACTCGGCACAGATACGCAGTATTTT. It yields the protein CASGEPGLGTDTQYF. The V call is TRBV12-5, the J call TRBJ2-3, with D possibly matching TRBD2 (6 bases). This CDR3 has 15 amino acids. Trimming removed 6 bases at V and 1 base at J, with 14 bases between. Germline CDR1 reads LGHNT; CDR2 reads FRNRAP.

V and J are TRBV19 and TRBJ2-7, with 7 bases fitting TRBD2. The germline V gene encodes CDR1 LNHDA and CDR2 SQIVND (reference sequence). The CDR3 is 13 amino acids. Trimming at V came to 7 bases and at J to 4 bases, leaving 7 bases not matched to a gene. The CDR3 bases are TGTGCCAGTACGGCGGGAGCGAATTACGAGCAGTACTTC. This codes for CASTAGANYEQYF.